This T cell receptor (beta chain) originates from a study of vaccination effects on CD4 cells after COVID-19. Looking at the study overall: Two-dose vaccination with either BNT162b2 or mRNA-1273 was given to the participants.

Profiled with immunoSEQ multiplex PCR; TCRdb holds only in-frame clones, not every one. The table lists approximately 37,000 clones, roughly 82% of them singletons. Turning to this clone: Its antigen is not known.

The germline V gene has CDR1 SGHRS and CDR2 YFSETQ. Losses at the gene ends were 0 bases for V and 5 bases for J; bases not matched to a gene: 10. The CDR3 runs to 17 residues. Following culture for approximately ten days, CD4+ T cells were isolated. Nobody among the vaccine recipients had prior SARS-CoV-2 infection (nucleocapsid antibodies were negative). The receptor's source is a human donor who received a COVID-19 vaccine. This rearrangement joins TRBV5-1 to TRBJ2-3; 9 bases match TRBD2. The source was CD4+ T cells from PBMCs cultured without peptide, collected before COVID-19 vaccination. The CDR3 sequence: CASSLALAGGPGDTQYF. The CDR3 coding sequence is TGCGCCAGCAGCTTGGCCTTGGCGGGGGGGCCCGGAGATACGCAGTATTTT.